A selection of T cell receptor beta chains follows, all from one sample in a study of CXCR3-negative and CXCR3-positive naive CD8 T cells. TCRdb processed the 5' RACE reads again and assigns one entry to each CDR3 protein, with no DNA. Found here are tens of thousands of distinct CDR3 sequences; the top ten clones hold 0.6% to 0.7%. Material: naive CXCR3+ CD8+ T cells from blood. These receptors were taken from a human donor in good health. Some clones in this sample may be carry-over from other donors' samples. CDR3s include the opening cysteine and the closing phenylalanine or tryptophan. Fields, in order: V gene, J gene, CDR3 protein.

TRBV4-3,TRBJ2-7,CASSQSGGLSEQYF
TRBV2,TRBJ2-3,CASTQREGATDTQYF
TRBV7-2,TRBJ2-1,CASLEDREYYNEQFF
TRBV28,TRBJ2-7,CASSPDGRAYEQYF
TRBV5-1,TRBJ2-2,CASSAGDLRAGELFF
TRBV5-4,TRBJ2-5,CASSLGTSWETQYF
TRBV7-8,TRBJ1-5,CASSSGTGAGQPQHF
TRBV6-6,TRBJ2-7,CASSFRIEKESEQYF
TRBV15,TRBJ2-3,CATSSRRGFADKQYF
TRBV6-4,TRBJ2-2,CASSDRATKVTGELFF
TRBV19,TRBJ2-2,CASTSRAGGTGELFF
TRBV15,TRBJ2-1,CATSNEGQGDEQFF
TRBV6-6,TRBJ2-2,CASKIPLGGETGELFF
TRBV28,TRBJ1-5,CASSYGGQPQHF
TRBV5-1,TRBJ1-1,CAGSRGPEAFF
TRBV7-9,TRBJ2-3,CASRGGGYTDTQYF
TRBV6-2/TRBV6-3,TRBJ2-2,CASSYDWKELFF
TRBV6-6,TRBJ2-1,CASSYVGGGDNEQFF